The TCR beta chain under discussion was sequenced for a study of T cell responses to AZD1222 COVID-19 vaccine. General study results and limits: Seropositive AZD1222 recipients at baseline numbered only five or six.

A remark on this clone: Its cognate antigen is unknown.

Between the trimmed V and J ends, which lost 7 bases and 1 base, there was a span of 25 bases. There are 17 residues in the CDR3. CDR1 and CDR2 (germline): SQVTM, ANQGSEA. Sequencing was performed with immunoSEQ multiplex PCR; in TCRdb, only in-frame clones are kept and a portion is missing. This repertoire shows around 60,000 clones, 81% found once; its top ten account for approximately 25%. The receptor's source is an adult who received the AZD1222 COVID-19 vaccine. Sequencing used peripheral blood, obtained 28 days after the second AZD1222 dose. This sequence joins TRBV29-1 and TRBJ1-1; TRBD1 might be the D (5 bases). The CDR3 is CSALLGGGTIRNTEAFF. CDR3 nucleotide sequence: TGCAGCGCCCTCTTGGGTGGAGGGACTATTAGGAACACTGAAGCTTTCTTT.